This T cell receptor beta chain was documented in a study of T cells after yellow fever vaccination. Points from the study as a whole: Clonotype sharing between CD4 and CD8 compartments was small.

For TCR, cDNA came from 5'RACE template switching, which added a universal primer site and UMIs. TCRdb re-called the 5' RACE reads with MiXCR, one entry per CDR3 protein. Altogether 200,000 to 300,000 distinct CDR3 sequences are present, about an eighth being singletons, with the ten largest covering 0.4% to 0.55%. The CDR3 length is 15 residues. V was shortened by 0 bases and J by 4 bases, with 13 bases between the two germline ends. Germline V CDR1 and CDR2: SGHRS, YFSETQ. For this clonotype: Antigen: not known.

This receptor was identified in a young man who received the YFV17D yellow fever vaccine. The J gene is TRBJ1-2, the V gene TRBV5-1, with D tentatively TRBD1 (6 bases). The source material was CD4+ T cells sorted from PBMCs, sampled 45 days after the yellow fever booster vaccination. CDR3 coding DNA: TGCGCCAGCAGCTTGGGCGGGGGCGCTGGCTATGGCTACACCTTC. This codes for CASSLGGGAGYGYTF.